A single sample is the source of the 11 T cell receptor beta chains below, sequenced in a study of blood T cell repertoires in COVID-19. Method: immunoSEQ multiplex PCR; TCRdb's copy keeps in-frame clones and lacks some. This sample yields roughly 200,000 clones, of which 70% to 90% are seen a single time; 11% belongs to the top ten. The sequenced sample consisted of peripheral blood. Receptor source: a human donor with active or convalescent COVID-19. The donor label of this sample is uncertain.

The sample holds one count of this clone. The V call is TRBV18, the J call TRBJ1-1, with TRBD1 matching over 7 bases. The CDR3 is made up of 14 amino acids. CDR1 is KGHSH, CDR2 LQKENI, per germline. The V and J ends lost 7 bases and 1 base, in that order; junction bases with no gene match: 6. The CDR3 coding sequence is TGTGCCAGCTTACCCGGGACAGAGAACACTGAAGCTTTCTTT. Translation gives CASLPGTENTEAFF. Full variable domain (rest looked up from reference TRBV18 and TRBJ1-1): NAGVMQNPRHLVRRRGQEARLRCSPMKGHSHVYWYRQLPEEGLKFMVYLQKENIIDESGMPKERFSAEFPKEGPSILRIQQVVRGDSAAYFCASLPGTENTEAFFGQGTRLTVV.

The chain uses TRBV2 and TRBJ2-5, with 7 nucleotides matching TRBD1. Germline values: CDR1 SNHLY, CDR2 FYNNEI. This CDR3 is 13 amino acids long. The V segment lost 7 bases and the J segment 5 bases; nucleotides outside the gene matches: 7. The CDR3 loop reads CASNRGRRETQYF. DNA of the CDR3: TGTGCCAGCAACAGGGGCCGGCGGGAGACCCAGTACTTC.

This sequence joins TRBV18 and TRBJ1-6; D remains unclear. The CDR3 contains 16 residues. Trimming took 6 bases from V and 9 from J, leaving 21 bases between them. Germline V gene data show CDR1 as KGHSH and CDR2 as LQKENI. The DNA of the CDR3 is TGTGCCAGCTCCCCCCTCCCACGGGTAGGCGGTTCACCCCTCCACTTT. Translated, it gives CASSPLPRVGGSPLHF.

The chain has TRBV6-1 and TRBJ2-5; 7 positions match TRBD2. The CDR3 is 16 amino acids. The germline gives CDR1 MNHNS, CDR2 SASEGT. With V trimmed by 2 bases and J by 5 bases, 11 bases remained unmatched. The CDR3 DNA reads as TGTGCCAGCAGTGAATGGGGGTCTAGCGGAGGGGAGACCCAGTACTTC. As protein: CASSEWGSSGGETQYF.

This sequence joins TRBV2 and TRBJ1-1, with D uncertain. This CDR3 comprises 13 residues. The V and J ends lost 5 bases and 7 bases respectively, with 14 bases between them. Germline CDR1 is SNHLY and CDR2 is FYNNEI. This chain's CDR3 is CASSSQVVGEAFF. CDR3 DNA sequence: TGTGCCAGCAGTAGTCAGGTGGTGGGTGAAGCTTTCTTT.

The J gene is TRBJ1-2, the V gene TRBV9, with 7 bases identical to TRBD1. Germline loops: CDR1 SGDLS, CDR2 YYNGEE. Trimming at V came to 0 bases and at J to 2 bases, leaving 4 bases not matched to a gene. The CDR3 is 15 amino acids. CDR3 DNA sequence: TGTGCCAGCAGCGTAGGGGCAGGGGGGAACTATGGCTACACCTTC. This codes for CASSVGAGGNYGYTF.

This clone was seen a single time. The rearrangement joins TRBV2 to TRBJ2-1; D is ambiguous. Germline CDR1 reads SNHLY; CDR2 reads FYNNEI. Trimming took 0 bases from V and 5 from J, leaving 29 bases between them. The CDR3 length is 21 residues. Here the CDR3 reads CASSEALLVWASREKNNEQFF. The CDR3, as DNA: TGTGCCAGCAGTGAAGCGCTTCTGGTGTGGGCGTCTCGTGAAAAGAACAATGAGCAGTTCTTC. Complete variable domain (other parts from reference TRBV2 and TRBJ2-1): EPEVTQTPSHQVTQMGQEVILRCVPISNHLYFYWYRQILGQKVEFLVSFYNNEISEKSEIFDDQFSVERPDGSNFTLKIRSTKLEDSAMYFCASSEALLVWASREKNNEQFFGPGTRLTVL.

V gene TRBV19 combines with J gene TRBJ1-6; D perhaps matches TRBD1 (5 bases). V lost 3 bases to trimming and J lost 7 bases, with 10 bases between them. The CDR3 consists of 14 residues. Germline assignment: CDR1 LNHDA and CDR2 SQIVND (reference sequence). The CDR3 sequence is CASSMGRENSPLHF. As DNA, the CDR3 is TGTGCCAGTAGTATGGGACGGGAGAATTCACCCCTCCACTTT.

The J gene is TRBJ1-2, the V gene TRBV4-2; D may be TRBD1 (6 bases). Germline CDR1 is LGHNA and CDR2 is YNFKEQ. V lost 6 bases to trimming and J lost 4 bases, with 18 bases between them. The CDR3 length is 15 residues. CDR3 sequence reads: CASRPGTYESYGYTF. CDR3 nucleotides: TGTGCCAGCAGGCCCGGGACATACGAATCCTATGGCTACACCTTC.

The chain uses TRBV2 and TRBJ2-7; 10 nucleotides agree with TRBD2. The V gene's germline CDR1 is SNHLY and CDR2 FYNNEI. The CDR3 contains 13 residues. V lost 4 bases to trimming and J lost 5 bases; unmatched junction nucleotides: 2. The CDR3 bases are TGTGCCAGCAGTGCTGGGACTAGCGACGAGCAGTACTTC. It translates to CASSAGTSDEQYF.

The chain has TRBV7-9 and TRBJ2-2; 14 bases fit TRBD2. CDR1 and CDR2 from the germline V gene are SEHNR and FQNEAQ (reference sequence). The CDR3 has 15 residues. Germline trimming cut 3 bases from V and 9 bases from J; bases unmatched to any gene: 3. The chain's CDR3 is CASSLGLAGDRELFF. CDR3 nucleotides: TGTGCCAGCAGCTTGGGACTAGCGGGAGATCGGGAGCTGTTTTTT.